These T cell receptor beta chains were read from a single sample in a study of early T cells in non-severe SARS-CoV-2 infection. TCRdb re-derived calls from the 5' RACE reads in MiXCR, one entry per CDR3 protein. The sample includes 50,000 or so distinct CDR3 sequences, over 10% of them seen just once. The sample taken for sequencing was whole blood. All receptors derive from an adult who was a healthcare worker with PCR-confirmed SARS-CoV-2 infection or an uninfected control (not recorded which). The CDR3 runs from the conserved cysteine through the conserved F or W. Each record gives: D gene, V gene, J gene, clone size, CDR3 protein, CDR3 DNA. D genes are given only for firm matches. Size values are once, few and many counts, or a class for expanded clones, and some rows have none.

d_gene: TRBD1; v_gene: TRBV12-5; j_gene: TRBJ1-1; abundance: few; CDR3aa: CASGLTGGRTEAFF; CDR3nt: TGTGCTAGTGGCCTAACAGGGGGGAGGACTGAAGCTTTCTTT
d_gene: NA; v_gene: TRBV5-4; j_gene: TRBJ2-2; abundance: NA; CDR3aa: CASSLSGQGLTGELFF; CDR3nt: TGTGCCAGCAGCTTGTCCGGACAGGGACTAACCGGGGAGCTGTTTTTT
d_gene: NA; v_gene: TRBV6-6; j_gene: TRBJ2-3; abundance: many; CDR3aa: CASSNGDSLYTDTQYF; CDR3nt: TGTGCCAGCAGCAACGGGGATAGCTTATACACAGATACGCAGTATTTT
d_gene: NA; v_gene: TRBV21-1; j_gene: TRBJ1-2; abundance: many; CDR3aa: CASSSRGARGYTF; CDR3nt: TGTGCCAGCAGCTCCCGGGGTGCTCGGGGCTACACCTTC
d_gene: NA; v_gene: TRBV28; j_gene: TRBJ2-2; abundance: NA; CDR3aa: CASSSIDRNTGELFF; CDR3nt: TGTGCCAGCAGTTCCATCGACAGGAACACCGGGGAGCTGTTTTTT
d_gene: NA; v_gene: TRBV7-2; j_gene: TRBJ1-5; abundance: NA; CDR3aa: CASSPKGWGRQPQHF; CDR3nt: TGTGCCAGCAGCCCTAAGGGTTGGGGAAGGCAGCCCCAGCATTTT
d_gene: NA; v_gene: TRBV9; j_gene: TRBJ1-1; abundance: many; CDR3aa: CASSAYGNTEAFF; CDR3nt: TGTGCCAGCAGCGCTTATGGGAACACTGAAGCTTTCTTT
d_gene: TRBD2; v_gene: TRBV20-1; j_gene: TRBJ2-1; abundance: many; CDR3aa: CSARDQASGSYNEQFF; CDR3nt: TGCAGTGCTAGAGATCAGGCTAGCGGGAGCTACAATGAGCAGTTCTTC
d_gene: NA; v_gene: TRBV20-1; j_gene: TRBJ2-7; abundance: few; CDR3aa: CSAGKGTWSSYEQYF; CDR3nt: TGCAGTGCTGGTAAAGGGACATGGAGCTCCTACGAGCAGTACTTC
d_gene: TRBD2; v_gene: TRBV4-1; j_gene: TRBJ2-3; abundance: few; CDR3aa: CASSQDTGTSGSDTQYF; CDR3nt: TGCGCCAGCAGCCAAGACACGGGGACTAGCGGGAGTGATACGCAGTATTTT
d_gene: NA; v_gene: TRBV27; j_gene: TRBJ2-1; abundance: NA; CDR3aa: CASSLSGSRDNEQFF; CDR3nt: TGTGCCAGCAGTTTATCGGGGAGCAGGGACAATGAGCAGTTCTTC
d_gene: NA; v_gene: TRBV2; j_gene: TRBJ1-1; abundance: NA; CDR3aa: CASSEGGYTEAFF; CDR3nt: TGTGCCAGCAGTGAGGGAGGGTACACTGAAGCTTTCTTT
d_gene: NA; v_gene: TRBV7-6; j_gene: TRBJ2-3; abundance: NA; CDR3aa: CASSLAGNTDTQYF; CDR3nt: TGTGCCAGCAGCTTAGCGGGGAACACAGATACGCAGTATTTT
d_gene: NA; v_gene: TRBV7-9; j_gene: TRBJ2-2; abundance: NA; CDR3aa: CASIGGSDTGELFF; CDR3nt: TGTGCCAGCATAGGTGGTTCGGACACCGGGGAGCTGTTTTTT
d_gene: TRBD2; v_gene: TRBV29-1; j_gene: TRBJ2-3; abundance: many; CDR3aa: CSVTRRVAGAADTQYF; CDR3nt: TGCAGCGTTACCCGTAGGGTAGCGGGAGCGGCAGATACGCAGTATTTT
d_gene: NA; v_gene: TRBV29-1; j_gene: TRBJ1-6; abundance: many; CDR3aa: CSVRTVRNSPLHF; CDR3nt: TGCAGCGTCCGGACAGTCCGAAATTCACCCCTCCACTTT
d_gene: NA; v_gene: TRBV10-2; j_gene: TRBJ2-3; abundance: few; CDR3aa: CASSEGPDTQYF; CDR3nt: TGCGCCAGCAGTGAAGGACCAGATACGCAGTATTTT
d_gene: TRBD2; v_gene: TRBV29-1; j_gene: TRBJ2-1; abundance: few; CDR3aa: CSGEGLAGGPTYNEQFF; CDR3nt: TGCAGCGGCGAGGGACTAGCGGGAGGGCCGACGTACAATGAGCAGTTCTTC
d_gene: NA; v_gene: TRBV7-2; j_gene: TRBJ1-4; abundance: NA; CDR3aa: CASSSAGLGEKLFF; CDR3nt: TGTGCCAGCAGCTCCGCGGGCTTAGGGGAAAAACTGTTTTTT
d_gene: NA; v_gene: TRBV10-3; j_gene: TRBJ1-2; abundance: NA; CDR3aa: CAISELGEYGYTF; CDR3nt: TGTGCCATCAGTGAATTAGGGGAATATGGCTACACCTTC
d_gene: NA; v_gene: TRBV7-9; j_gene: TRBJ2-7; abundance: many; CDR3aa: CASSLEYEQYF; CDR3nt: TGTGCCAGCAGCTTAGAGTACGAGCAGTACTTC
d_gene: TRBD1; v_gene: TRBV10-2; j_gene: TRBJ1-1; abundance: many; CDR3aa: CASSESTGGTEAFF; CDR3nt: TGCGCCAGCAGTGAGTCGACAGGGGGGACTGAAGCTTTCTTT
d_gene: TRBD1; v_gene: TRBV7-8; j_gene: TRBJ2-7; abundance: few; CDR3aa: CASSPKRGLSYEQYF; CDR3nt: TGTGCCAGCAGCCCCAAAAGGGGGCTCTCCTACGAGCAGTACTTC
d_gene: TRBD2; v_gene: TRBV6-5; j_gene: TRBJ2-1; abundance: many; CDR3aa: CASSYSGRAYNEQFF; CDR3nt: TGTGCCAGCAGTTACAGCGGGAGAGCCTACAATGAGCAGTTCTTC
d_gene: NA; v_gene: TRBV7-6; j_gene: TRBJ2-7; abundance: many; CDR3aa: CASSSINYEQYF; CDR3nt: TGTGCCAGCAGCTCTATTAATTACGAGCAGTACTTC
d_gene: NA; v_gene: TRBV7-9; j_gene: TRBJ1-1; abundance: many; CDR3aa: CASSLARTSDMNTEAFF; CDR3nt: TGTGCCAGCAGCTTAGCTAGGACATCGGACATGAACACTGAAGCTTTCTTT
d_gene: TRBD1; v_gene: TRBV7-9; j_gene: TRBJ1-2; abundance: many; CDR3aa: CASSSTGGKDYGYTF; CDR3nt: TGTGCCAGCAGCTCAACAGGGGGCAAGGACTATGGCTACACCTTC
d_gene: NA; v_gene: TRBV18; j_gene: TRBJ2-1; abundance: few; CDR3aa: CASSSVHNEQFF; CDR3nt: TGTGCCAGCTCCTCAGTCCACAATGAGCAGTTCTTC
d_gene: NA; v_gene: TRBV20-1; j_gene: TRBJ2-5; abundance: many; CDR3aa: CSARFSAPQETQYF; CDR3nt: TGCAGTGCTAGGTTTTCGGCGCCGCAAGAGACCCAGTACTTC
d_gene: NA; v_gene: TRBV2; j_gene: TRBJ2-1; abundance: many; CDR3aa: CASTAEVGVNEQFF; CDR3nt: TGTGCCAGCACCGCGGAAGTCGGGGTCAATGAGCAGTTCTTC
d_gene: TRBD1; v_gene: TRBV29-1; j_gene: TRBJ2-7; abundance: few; CDR3aa: CSVVQGVGYEQYF; CDR3nt: TGCAGCGTTGTTCAGGGGGTAGGCTACGAGCAGTACTTC
d_gene: TRBD1; v_gene: TRBV29-1; j_gene: TRBJ1-2; abundance: many; CDR3aa: CSVGQGGDYTF; CDR3nt: TGCAGCGTGGGTCAGGGGGGAGACTACACCTTC
d_gene: TRBD1; v_gene: TRBV12-3/TRBV12-4; j_gene: TRBJ2-7; abundance: few; CDR3aa: CASSLGQGAPYEQYF; CDR3nt: TGTGCCAGCAGTCTCGGACAGGGGGCTCCCTACGAGCAGTACTTC
d_gene: NA; v_gene: TRBV2; j_gene: TRBJ2-5; abundance: few; CDR3aa: CATRDSPGRETQYF; CDR3nt: TGTGCCACCCGGGACTCCCCAGGCAGAGAGACCCAGTACTTC
d_gene: NA; v_gene: TRBV7-2; j_gene: TRBJ2-7; abundance: few; CDR3aa: CASSPGTLPYEQYF; CDR3nt: TGTGCCAGCAGCCCGGGGACTCTTCCCTACGAGCAGTACTTC
d_gene: TRBD1; v_gene: TRBV7-2; j_gene: TRBJ2-5; abundance: many; CDR3aa: CASSTGQGAWQETQYF; CDR3nt: TGTGCCAGCAGCACAGGACAGGGGGCCTGGCAAGAGACCCAGTACTTC
d_gene: NA; v_gene: TRBV11-2; j_gene: TRBJ2-2; abundance: few; CDR3aa: CASSLGQYTGELFF; CDR3nt: TGTGCCAGCAGCTTAGGACAGTACACCGGGGAGCTGTTTTTT
d_gene: NA; v_gene: TRBV6-6; j_gene: TRBJ2-1; abundance: many; CDR3aa: CASSASSNEQFF; CDR3nt: TGTGCCAGCAGCGCCTCTAGCAATGAGCAGTTCTTC
d_gene: NA; v_gene: TRBV29-1; j_gene: TRBJ2-1; abundance: many; CDR3aa: CSVGWGAGEQFF; CDR3nt: TGCAGCGTTGGATGGGGGGCCGGTGAGCAGTTCTTC
d_gene: NA; v_gene: TRBV5-1; j_gene: TRBJ2-7; abundance: NA; CDR3aa: CASSTGPGYEQYF; CDR3nt: TGCGCCAGCAGCACGGGTCCCGGCTACGAGCAGTACTTC
d_gene: TRBD2; v_gene: TRBV20-1; j_gene: TRBJ2-1; abundance: many; CDR3aa: CSARGGTSGPHNEQFF; CDR3nt: TGCAGTGCTAGAGGCGGGACTAGCGGGCCCCACAATGAGCAGTTCTTC
d_gene: NA; v_gene: TRBV4-1; j_gene: TRBJ1-1; abundance: NA; CDR3aa: CASSQDRGYTEAFF; CDR3nt: TGCGCCAGCAGCCAAGACAGGGGTTACACTGAAGCTTTCTTT
d_gene: NA; v_gene: TRBV28; j_gene: TRBJ2-1; abundance: few; CDR3aa: CASRNERREDYNEQFF; CDR3nt: TGTGCCAGCAGAAATGAGAGGAGAGAGGATTACAATGAGCAGTTCTTC
d_gene: NA; v_gene: TRBV2; j_gene: TRBJ1-5; abundance: NA; CDR3aa: CASSVGRGQNSNQPQHF; CDR3nt: TGTGCCAGCAGTGTTGGGAGGGGACAAAATAGCAATCAGCCCCAGCATTTT
d_gene: NA; v_gene: TRBV7-9; j_gene: TRBJ1-5; abundance: many; CDR3aa: CASSFREGQPQHF; CDR3nt: TGTGCCAGCAGTTTCAGGGAGGGCCAGCCCCAGCATTTT
d_gene: NA; v_gene: TRBV7-9; j_gene: TRBJ1-1; abundance: many; CDR3aa: CASSSSGALTEAFF; CDR3nt: TGTGCCAGCAGTTCATCAGGGGCCCTCACTGAAGCTTTCTTT
d_gene: NA; v_gene: TRBV29-1; j_gene: TRBJ1-1; abundance: NA; CDR3aa: CSVDPDLVNTEAFF; CDR3nt: TGCAGCGTCGACCCGGACCTTGTGAACACTGAAGCTTTCTTT
d_gene: NA; v_gene: TRBV10-3; j_gene: TRBJ2-7; abundance: NA; CDR3aa: CAISVVRAPGEQYF; CDR3nt: TGTGCCATCAGTGTTGTGCGGGCTCCGGGGGAGCAGTACTTC
d_gene: TRBD1; v_gene: TRBV7-8; j_gene: TRBJ2-4; abundance: many; CDR3aa: CASRMDRGPQNIQYF; CDR3nt: TGTGCCAGCAGGATGGACAGGGGACCCCAAAACATTCAGTACTTC
d_gene: NA; v_gene: TRBV7-2; j_gene: TRBJ2-3; abundance: NA; CDR3aa: CASSLGPSRTDTQYF; CDR3nt: TGTGCCAGCAGCTTAGGGCCAAGCCGCACAGATACGCAGTATTTT
d_gene: NA; v_gene: TRBV18; j_gene: TRBJ2-3; abundance: NA; CDR3aa: CASSPGQRPSDTQYF; CDR3nt: TGTGCCAGCTCACCAGGCCAGCGGCCGTCAGATACGCAGTATTTT